This entry lists 32 T cell receptor beta chains sequenced from one sample in a study of CD8 T cells in Susac syndrome. cDNA came from about 0.5 to 1 ug RNA primed by random hexamers. MiXCR, run by TCRdb on the immunoSEQ multiplex PCR reads, gives a single entry per CDR3 protein. The repertoire holds some 170,000 distinct CDR3 sequences, with 94% as singletons. The sample taken for sequencing was CD4+ T cells from PBMCs. Receptors originate from a human donor with multiple sclerosis.

The chain links TRBV5-1 to TRBJ1-2; no firm D call. Trimming left V 5 bases short and J 6 bases short, with 11 bases between. Germline V gene data show CDR1 as SGHRS and CDR2 as YFSETQ. This CDR3 comprises 12 residues. CDR3 nucleotides: TGCGCCAGCAGGGATGGCCCCGATGGCTACACCTTC. This gives the protein CASRDGPDGYTF. Variable domain in full (rest from reference TRBV5-1 and TRBJ1-2): KAGVTQTPRYLIKTRGQQVTLSCSPISGHRSVSWYQQTPGQGLQFLFEYFSETQRNKGNFPGRFSGRQFSNSRSEMNVSTLELGDSALYLCASRDGPDGYTFGSGTRLTVV.

The gene calls are TRBV6-5 and TRBJ1-1; D is ambiguous. CDR3 size: 14 residues. Germline V gives CDR1 MNHEY, CDR2 SVGAGI. V was trimmed by 0 bases and J by 3 bases, leaving 8 bases between them. The CDR3 sequence is CASSYSFFDTEAFF. For the CDR3, the DNA is TGTGCCAGCAGTTACTCGTTTTTCGACACTGAAGCTTTCTTT.

The rearrangement uses TRBV11-2 and TRBJ2-1; 7 bases agree with TRBD2. The CDR3 is 14 amino acids. V shed 5 bases, J shed 5 bases, and the junction held 6 bases outside the gene matches. CDR1 is SGHAT and CDR2 is FQNNGV in the germline V gene. CDR3: CASSAILANNEQFF. As DNA, the CDR3 is TGTGCCAGCAGCGCCATACTAGCGAACAATGAGCAGTTCTTC.

The chain combines TRBV2 with TRBJ1-1, with D perhaps matching TRBD1 (5 bases). This CDR3 has 14 amino acids. Trimming left V 6 bases short and J 2 bases short, with 13 bases between. Germline CDR1 is SNHLY and CDR2 is FYNNEI. For the CDR3, the DNA is TGTGCCAGCAGCTACGGTGGGACCAACACTGAAGCTTTCTTT. Amino acids: CASSYGGTNTEAFF.

This clonotype was observed a single time. The chain couples TRBV19 to TRBJ2-1; D perhaps matches TRBD1 (6 bases). CDR1 is LNHDA, CDR2 SQIVND, per germline (reference sequence). The CDR3 is 15 residues long. With 5 bases removed from V and 7 bases from J, the gap between germline ends came to 18 bases. The CDR3 loop reads CASSPSDRSLNEQFF. CDR3 in DNA: TGTGCCAGTAGTCCATCCGACAGGTCCCTGAATGAGCAGTTCTTC.

The gene calls are TRBV27 and TRBJ2-7, with no clear D. The V and J ends lost 6 bases and 4 bases respectively, with 10 bases between them. The CDR3 totals 12 residues. Germline CDR1 MNHEY, CDR2 SMNVEV (reference sequence). CDR3: CASSPEGYEQYF. CDR3 nucleotide sequence: TGTGCCAGCAGCCCGGAAGGATACGAGCAGTACTTC.

The rearrangement uses TRBV9 and TRBJ2-5, with a tentative D call TRBD2 (5 bases). Per germline, CDR1 SGDLS and CDR2 YYNGEE. V shed 0 bases and J shed 2 bases, with 11 bases lying between them. The CDR3 consists of 15 residues. CDR3: CASSVALGDQETQYF. CDR3 nucleotides: TGTGCCAGCAGCGTAGCGCTCGGGGATCAAGAGACCCAGTACTTC.

The chain has TRBV5-8 and TRBJ1-4; D is possibly TRBD1 (6 bases). The CDR3 has 18 amino acids. CDR1 SGHTS and CDR2 YDEGEE come from the germline V gene. V lost 4 bases and J lost 0, with 19 bases in between. CDR3 in DNA: TGTGCCAGCAGCGTGACAGGCAATCAACATGCAACTAATGAAAAACTGTTTTTT. This codes for CASSVTGNQHATNEKLFF.

The chain carries TRBV5-1 and TRBJ2-3, with a weak D call TRBD1 (6 bases). Between the trimmed V and J ends, which lost 6 bases and 0 bases, there was a span of 17 bases. CDR3 length equals 16 residues. The germline V gene has CDR1 SGHRS and CDR2 YFSETQ. The CDR3 here is CASTPPTGLSTDTQYF. The CDR3 nucleotides are TGCGCCAGCACCCCCCCGACAGGTCTTAGCACAGATACGCAGTATTTT.

This clonotype was detected only a few times. The chain links TRBV6-5 to TRBJ1-5; D unclear. Germline V gene lookup returns CDR1 MNHEY and CDR2 SVGAGI. V was clipped by 5 bases and J by 0 bases, with 8 bases between them. There are 14 residues in the CDR3. CDR3 nucleotides: TGTGCCAGCAGTCCCACGGATAGCAATCAGCCCCAGCATTTT. Its translation: CASSPTDSNQPQHF.

This clonotype was observed a single time. This sequence joins TRBV7-2 and TRBJ2-5; D remains ambiguous. The V gene lost 6 bases and the J gene lost 5 bases, with 7 bases spanning the gap. Germline V gene lookup returns CDR1 SGHTA and CDR2 FQGNSA. The CDR3 length is 11 residues. CDR3 sequence: CASRRAETQYF. The CDR3 DNA reads TGTGCCAGCAGAAGGGCGGAGACCCAGTACTTC.

The chain combines TRBV30 with TRBJ2-5; D perhaps matches TRBD2 (5 bases). Germline V CDR1 and CDR2: GTSNPN, SVGIG (reference sequence). The ends were cut back, 4 bases at V and 2 bases at J, with 14 bases in the middle. The CDR3 length is 14 residues. CDR3 sequence (DNA): TGTGCCTGGAACGGAGGAGCCGGGCAAGAGACCCAGTACTTC. This codes for CAWNGGAGQETQYF.

The table lists this clonotype with a few counts. The chain employs TRBV6-1 and TRBJ1-1, with 12 bases aligning to TRBD1. Germline V gene lookup returns CDR1 MNHNS and CDR2 SASEGT. With 6 bases clipped from V and 6 bases from J, the junction kept 11 bases outside the gene matches. This CDR3 has 16 amino acids. The CDR3 sequence: CASRPGQGARGAEAFF. CDR3 nucleotides: TGTGCCAGCAGACCGGGACAGGGGGCGCGGGGCGCTGAAGCTTTCTTT.

The gene calls are TRBV7-2 and TRBJ2-1; D ambiguous. CDR1 SGHTA and CDR2 FQGNSA come from the germline V gene. The CDR3 sequence is 13 residues long. Deletions cut 8 bases from V and 8 bases from J, with 16 bases between. The CDR3 protein is CASSEGLWDEQFF. DNA of the CDR3: TGTGCCAGCTCGGAAGGGCTTTGGGATGAGCAGTTCTTC.

The chain uses TRBV11-2 and TRBJ2-2; D gene uncertain. CDR1 is SGHAT and CDR2 is FQNNGV in the germline V gene. V lost 6 bases, J lost 7 bases, and 9 bases lay in between. CDR3 length: 12 residues. The CDR3 sequence: CASSYTFGELFF. The CDR3 DNA follows: TGTGCCAGCAGTTATACTTTCGGGGAGCTGTTTTTT.

The rearrangement joins TRBV7-2 to TRBJ2-2; 7 bases agree with TRBD1. Germline V CDR1 and CDR2: SGHTA, FQGNSA. The V and J ends lost 5 bases and 5 bases, in that order; junction bases with no gene match: 11. The CDR3 is 16 amino acids. Here the CDR3 DNA reads TGTGCCAGCAGCCCCGGGACAGCCTCGATAACCGGGGAGCTGTTTTTT. Translating gives CASSPGTASITGELFF.

The chain carries TRBV24-1 and TRBJ2-2; D possibly corresponds to TRBD2 (7 bases). The CDR3 has 16 amino acids. Germline-derived CDR1 and CDR2 are KGHDR and SFDVKD. The V end lost 6 bases, the J end lost 0 bases, and 13 bases lay between the germline ends. The CDR3 coding sequence is TGTGCCACCAGTTTCGGGGGGCACCCGAACACCGGGGAGCTGTTTTTT. Protein sequence: CATSFGGHPNTGELFF.

The chain carries TRBV28 and TRBJ1-2, with D unresolved. Per germline, CDR1 MDHEN and CDR2 SYDVKM. Trimming stripped 4 bases from V and 8 bases from J, with 11 bases between. The length of the CDR3 is 12 residues. CDR3 nucleotides: TGTGCCAGCAGTTATTGGACGGGGGGCTACACCTTC. Translated: CASSYWTGGYTF.

The chain has TRBV5-1 and TRBJ2-2, with TRBD1 matching 8 bases. Germline V gene lookup returns CDR1 SGHRS and CDR2 YFSETQ. Germline trimming cut 5 bases from V and 6 bases from J; bases unmatched to any gene: 3. There are 13 residues in the CDR3. For the CDR3, the DNA is TGCGCCAGCAGAGGACAGGGAGCCGGGGAGCTGTTTTTT. Translated: CASRGQGAGELFF.

The chain joins TRBV28 to TRBJ2-1; 7 positions agree with TRBD1. The ends lost 7 bases at V and 7 bases at J; junction bases unmatched: 7. The CDR3 consists of 13 residues. Germline V gene sequence: CDR1 MDHEN, CDR2 SYDVKM. CDR3 in amino acids: CASKGRGTNEQFF. CDR3 nucleotides: TGTGCCAGCAAGGGCAGGGGGACAAATGAGCAGTTCTTC.

CDR3 loop: CASSLTGGETQYF. CDR3 coding DNA: TGTGCCAGCAGCTTGACAGGGGGAGAGACCCAGTACTTC. The genes are TRBV5-4 and TRBJ2-5; TRBD1 matches 8 bases. The V gene's germline CDR1 is SGHNT and CDR2 YYREEE (reference sequence). The CDR3 consists of 13 residues. V lost 1 base and J lost 4; bases outside the gene matches: 0.

This rearrangement joins TRBV6-2 or TRBV6-3 to TRBJ1-5, with 8 bases that match TRBD1. This CDR3 is built from 15 residues. Trimming took 5 bases from V and 7 from J; bases not matched to a gene: 10. Germline V CDR1 and CDR2: MNHEY, SVGEGT. The CDR3 loop reads CASSPGTGQRQPQHF. In nucleotides, the CDR3 is TGTGCCAGCAGTCCCGGGACAGGACAACGGCAGCCCCAGCATTTT.

V usage is TRBV29-1 and J usage is TRBJ1-5; D is uncertain. Germline CDR1 and CDR2: SQVTM and ANQGSEA. V lost 1 base and J 4 bases, leaving 8 bases between the germline ends. The CDR3 covers 13 residues. CDR3 residues: CSVEVERNQPQHF. Here the CDR3 DNA reads TGCAGCGTTGAAGTGGAGAGAAATCAGCCCCAGCATTTT. The variable domain in full, with the rest retrieved from reference TRBV29-1 and TRBJ1-5, is SAVISQKPSRDICQRGTSLTIQCQVDSQVTMMFWYRQQPGQSLTLIATANQGSEATYESGFVIDKFPISRPNLTFSTLTVSNMSPEDSSIYLCSVEVERNQPQHFGDGTRLSIL.

The chain employs TRBV5-1 and TRBJ2-5; maybe TRBD1 (5 bases). Germline V gives CDR1 SGHRS, CDR2 YFSETQ. With 5 bases removed from V and 3 bases from J, the gap between germline ends came to 14 bases. The CDR3 covers 14 residues. CDR3 bases: TGCGCCAGCAGTTTTCAGGGAATTGAAGAGACCCAGTACTTC. Residues: CASSFQGIEETQYF.

This clonotype came up once. The V gene is TRBV28, the J gene TRBJ1-2; D gene ambiguous. V lost 10 bases and J 7 bases, leaving 13 bases between the germline ends. Per germline, CDR1 MDHEN and CDR2 SYDVKM. The CDR3 loop spans 11 amino acids. For the CDR3, the DNA is TGTGCCACCGGAATTCTTAGTGGCTACACCTTC. It codes for CATGILSGYTF.

About this clonotype itself: One end of the junction varies from germline; a read error may be responsible. This sequence joins TRBV5-4 and TRBJ1-1; 8 bases map to TRBD1. The CDR3 spans 14 residues. The germline V gene encodes CDR1 SGHNT and CDR2 YYREEE (reference sequence). The CDR3, as DNA: TGTGCCAGCAGCTTGGATATACAGGGGGGTGAAGTTTTCTTT. As protein: CASSLDIQGGEVFF.

J is TRBJ2-7 and V is TRBV30, with D perhaps matching TRBD2 (6 bases). Germline CDR1 reads GTSNPN; CDR2 reads SVGIG (reference sequence). Deletions cut 0 bases from V and 3 bases from J, with 12 bases between. This CDR3 has 14 residues. CDR3 bases: TGTGCCTGGAGTGTACAAGGAGGGGACTACGAGCAGTACTTC. Translation: CAWSVQGGDYEQYF.

V gene TRBV7-2 combines with J gene TRBJ2-5; 10 positions match TRBD2. The germline V gene has CDR1 SGHTA and CDR2 FQGNSA. Trimming removed 6 bases from V and 2 bases from J; junction bases left unmatched: 6. The CDR3 is made up of 15 amino acids. DNA for the CDR3: TGTGCCAGCAGATGGACTAGCGGATATCAAGAGACCCAGTACTTC. Amino acid sequence: CASRWTSGYQETQYF.

The V gene is TRBV5-6, the J gene TRBJ2-7; D gene ambiguous. With 0 bases removed from V and 5 bases from J, the gap between germline ends came to 15 bases. Germline assignment: CDR1 SGHDT and CDR2 YYEEEE. CDR3 size: 15 residues. CDR3 nucleotides: TGTGCCAGCAGCTTGGGTCCACGGGCGCCGAACGAGCAGTACTTC. Its translation: CASSLGPRAPNEQYF.

The rearrangement uses TRBV18 and TRBJ1-2; D perhaps matches TRBD1 (6 bases). Germline CDR1 reads KGHSH; CDR2 reads LQKENI. The CDR3 is 16 amino acids. V was clipped by 3 bases and J by 9 bases, with 23 bases between them. CDR3 bases: TGTGCCAGCTCACCGATGAATGTACAGGGACGGTATAGCTACACCTTC. It yields the protein CASSPMNVQGRYSYTF. Together with reference TRBV18 and TRBJ1-2, the CDR3 gives the full variable domain: NAGVMQNPRHLVRRRGQEARLRCSPMKGHSHVYWYRQLPEEGLKFMVYLQKENIIDESGMPKERFSAEFPKEGPSILRIQQVVRGDSAAYFCASSPMNVQGRYSYTFGSGTRLTVV.

The chain recombines TRBV29-1 with TRBJ2-1, with D perhaps TRBD2 (6 bases). Germline CDR1 is SQVTM and CDR2 is ANQGSEA. Trimming pared 3 bases from V and 0 bases from J, leaving 9 bases between. CDR3 length equals 14 residues. CDR3 amino acids: CSVDYGSSYNEQFF. CDR3 sequence (DNA): TGCAGCGTTGATTACGGGAGCTCCTACAATGAGCAGTTCTTC.

This rearrangement joins TRBV28 to TRBJ2-6; no firm D call. Germline assignment: CDR1 MDHEN and CDR2 SYDVKM. This CDR3 has 15 residues. The germline V and J ends were trimmed by 3 bases and 5 bases, with 11 bases remaining between them. CDR3 protein: CASSFRLRRANVLTF. CDR3 DNA: TGTGCCAGCAGTTTCCGGCTGAGGAGGGCCAACGTCCTGACTTTC.